This T cell receptor (beta chain) was recovered during a study of blood T cell repertoires in COVID-19. Study details: Some COVID-19 samples were acute and others convalescent; all came from the United States, Italy and Spain.

The V end was cut by 5 bases, the J end by 3 bases, with 10 bases between. CDR1 is MNHEY, CDR2 SVGAGI, per germline. The CDR3 spans 13 residues. Profiled with immunoSEQ multiplex PCR; TCRdb holds only in-frame clones, not every one. The sample has 100,000 to 150,000 clones, over 60% seen once; the top ten hold under 2.5%. The source material was peripheral blood. The sequence derives from a woman in her 70s with acute or convalescent COVID-19. The rearrangement links TRBV6-5 to TRBJ1-2; possibly TRBD1 for D (6 bases). CDR3 bases: TGTGCCAGCAGTCAGGGGTCAGACTATGGCTACACCTTC. It translates to CASSQGSDYGYTF.